The clone carrying this TCR beta chain showed up just once. The data were taken from a study of blood T cell repertoires in COVID-19. Data came from immunoSEQ multiplex PCR; TCRdb stores just in-frame clones and leaves some out. The sample holds more than 200,000 clones, approximately 86% seen once. The CDR3 length is 13 residues. The germline V gene has CDR1 SGHVS and CDR2 FQNEAQ. Trimming removed 3 bases from V and 2 bases from J, with 7 bases in between. This receptor was identified in a woman aged 55-69 years with COVID-19, enrolled during active disease. The chain couples TRBV7-8 to TRBJ1-2; tentatively, D is TRBD1 (5 bases). Sequenced material: peripheral blood. The CDR3 reads CASSLTVNYGYTF. In DNA form, the CDR3 reads TGTGCCAGCAGCTTGACAGTGAACTATGGCTACACCTTC.